One sample yielded the 23 T cell receptor beta chains listed below, sequenced in a study of blood T cell repertoires in COVID-19. TCRdb's copy holds only in-frame clones and misses some; the assay was immunoSEQ multiplex PCR. The sample records 320,000 or so clones, over 75% being singletons. Sample: PBMCs or T cells enriched from blood (not recorded which). The receptors derive from a man between 25 and 39 years old who had recovered from COVID-19.

The chain has TRBV6-5 and TRBJ2-7, with D perhaps TRBD2 (6 bases). The CDR3 totals 14 residues. Trimming left V 4 bases short and J 6 bases short, with 16 bases between. From germline, CDR1 is MNHEY and CDR2 SVGAGI. The CDR3 loop reads CASSSPGLTSEQYF. The DNA for the CDR3 is TGTGCCAGCAGTTCCCCGGGACTGACTTCCGAGCAGTACTTC.

The chain recombines TRBV6-1 with TRBJ1-3; 8 nucleotides align to TRBD1. After removal of 2 bases from V and 3 bases from J, the junction contained 6 bases not matched to a gene. CDR3 length equals 16 residues. CDR1 MNHNS and CDR2 SASEGT come from the germline V gene. CDR3 residues: CASSEQTGGGGNTIYF. The DNA for the CDR3 is TGTGCCAGCAGTGAACAAACAGGGGGAGGTGGAAACACCATATATTTT.

The V call is TRBV10-1, the J call TRBJ1-4; the D gene is possibly TRBD1 (6 bases). The V gene's germline CDR1 is WNHNN and CDR2 SYGVQD (reference sequence). This CDR3 is built from 16 residues. Trimming left V 6 bases short and J 0 bases short, with 14 bases between. This CDR3 is CASRGDTLATNEKLFF. The CDR3 coding sequence is TGCGCCAGCAGGGGGGACACCCTTGCAACTAATGAAAAACTGTTTTTT.

V and J are TRBV27 and TRBJ2-7, with D tentatively TRBD2 (7 bases). The CDR3 spans 17 residues. Germline CDR1 and CDR2: MNHEY and SMNVEV (reference sequence). V was pared by 1 base and J by 2 bases, with 18 bases between. The CDR3 reads CASSLYGGGRVAYEQYF. In nucleotides, the CDR3 is TGTGCCAGCAGTTTATATGGGGGGGGCAGGGTTGCCTACGAGCAGTACTTC.

V and J are TRBV4-2 and TRBJ2-3; 16 positions agree with TRBD2. Germline values: CDR1 LGHNA, CDR2 YNFKEQ. V lost 1 base, J lost 6 bases, and 10 bases stayed unmatched. The CDR3 is made up of 19 amino acids. The CDR3 reads CASSQVLGTSGGAGDTQYF. The CDR3 DNA is TGTGCCAGCAGCCAAGTTCTAGGGACTAGCGGGGGGGCAGGGGATACGCAGTATTTT.

The chain combines TRBV5-8 with TRBJ1-5, with D maybe TRBD1 (6 bases). Trimming stripped 2 bases from V and 3 bases from J, with 15 bases between. CDR3 size: 16 residues. Germline assignment: CDR1 SGHTS and CDR2 YDEGEE. The CDR3 sequence: CASSLEGGRFNQPQHF. The CDR3 DNA is TGTGCCAGCAGCTTAGAAGGGGGTCGTTTCAATCAGCCCCAGCATTTT.

This sequence joins TRBV15 and TRBJ2-5; 8 nucleotides match TRBD2. V trimming: 5 bases; J trimming: 1 base; junction bases outside the gene matches: 3. The CDR3 is made up of 14 amino acids. Per the germline V gene, CDR1 is LNHNV and CDR2 is YYDKDF (reference sequence). CDR3 nucleotide sequence: TGTGCCACCAGCGGACGGGGGGGCCAAGAGACCCAGTACTTC. Translation gives CATSGRGGQETQYF.

V is TRBV13 and J is TRBJ1-1; 9 bases are shared with TRBD1. CDR1 is PRHDT, CDR2 FYEKMQ, per germline (reference sequence). J lost 4 bases, V lost 5 bases, and 5 bases had no gene match. The CDR3 has 14 amino acids. CDR3 sequence reads: CASSAQGATTEAFF. The DNA for the CDR3 is TGTGCCAGCAGCGCACAGGGGGCCACCACTGAAGCTTTCTTT.

The rearrangement uses TRBV5-1 and TRBJ2-1, with D tentatively TRBD1 (5 bases). The CDR3 contains 14 residues. Trimming pared 4 bases from V and 2 bases from J, leaving 10 bases between. Germline lookup yields CDR1 SGHRS and CDR2 YFSETQ. The CDR3 bases are TGCGCCAGCAGCGGGCAGGGCCCCTACAATGAGCAGTTCTTC. It is translated as CASSGQGPYNEQFF.

Details on this clone: Other DNA variants within this sample encode the same CDR3. The chain joins TRBV5-1 to TRBJ2-2; TRBD1 agrees at 8 bases. Losses at the gene ends were 3 bases for V and 1 base for J; bases not matched to a gene: 5. This CDR3 has 16 amino acids. Germline V gives CDR1 SGHRS, CDR2 YFSETQ. This CDR3 is CASSSSGTGNTGELFF. The CDR3 DNA reads as TGCGCCAGCAGCTCGTCCGGGACAGGGAACACCGGGGAGCTGTTTTTT.

This rearrangement joins TRBV4-2 to TRBJ2-3; a weak D match, TRBD2 (6 bases). V lost 0 bases to trimming and J lost 2 bases, with 9 bases between them. Germline V CDR1 and CDR2: LGHNA, YNFKEQ. The length of the CDR3 is 15 residues. The CDR3, as DNA: TGTGCCAGCAGCCAAGATTGGCGGGACACAGATACGCAGTATTTT. It specifies CASSQDWRDTDTQYF.

V usage is TRBV27 and J usage is TRBJ1-2; perhaps TRBD1 as D (6 bases). Per germline, CDR1 MNHEY and CDR2 SMNVEV (reference sequence). The CDR3 has 15 residues. V was pared by 3 bases and J by 0 bases, with 11 bases between. The CDR3 here is CASSFGTPANYGYTF. In DNA form, the CDR3 reads TGTGCCAGCAGTTTTGGGACACCTGCTAACTATGGCTACACCTTC.

This clone showed up just a few times. The V call is TRBV3-1 (or the pseudogene TRBV3-2), the J call TRBJ1-2, with a weak D call TRBD1 (6 bases). This CDR3 comprises 15 residues. Germline V gene data show CDR1 as LGHDT and CDR2 as YNNKEL (reference sequence). V lost 3 bases, J lost 4 bases, and 15 bases lay in between. The DNA of the CDR3 is TGTGCCAGCAGCCATCCCGGACAGACGTTCTATGGCTACACCTTC. Its translation: CASSHPGQTFYGYTF.

The V call is TRBV12-3 or TRBV12-4, the J call TRBJ1-2, with D perhaps TRBD1 (6 bases). The CDR3 contains 13 residues. Trimming stripped 4 bases from V and 6 bases from J, with 12 bases between. CDR3 sequence: CASSYREWDGYTF. CDR3 nucleotide sequence: TGTGCCAGCAGTTACAGGGAGTGGGATGGCTACACCTTC.

The chain is built from TRBV10-3 and TRBJ1-1; the match to TRBD1 covers 9 bases. CDR3 length equals 15 residues. CDR1 and CDR2 from the germline V gene are ENHRY and SYGVKD. Germline trimming cut 6 bases from V and 0 bases from J; bases unmatched to any gene: 5. CDR3 sequence: CAIRDRGGMNTEAFF. DNA for the CDR3: TGTGCCATCAGGGACAGGGGAGGTATGAACACTGAAGCTTTCTTT.

The chain is built from TRBV7-9 and TRBJ1-3; unclear D gene. Germline values: CDR1 SEHNR, CDR2 FQNEAQ (reference sequence). V lost 1 base to trimming and J lost 5 bases, with 12 bases between them. This CDR3 is built from 15 residues. In DNA, the CDR3 is TGTGCCAGCAGCTTAGAGATGACACCTAGAAACACCATATATTTT. It codes for CASSLEMTPRNTIYF.

This chain links TRBV4-2 with TRBJ2-3, with 13 positions matching TRBD2. V lost 2 bases and J lost 3; bases outside the gene matches: 5. CDR3 length: 17 amino acids. Germline lookup yields CDR1 LGHNA and CDR2 YNFKEQ. The CDR3 reads CASSQQGLAGRTDTQYF. As DNA, the CDR3 is TGTGCCAGCAGCCAACAGGGACTAGCGGGGAGAACAGATACGCAGTATTTT.

The CDR3 DNA reads TGTGCCAGCAGTCCCGGACAGGGGCACGAAAAACTGTTTTTT. Translated: CASSPGQGHEKLFF. J is TRBJ1-4 and V is TRBV28; 9 positions match TRBD1. The trim removed 5 bases at V and 8 bases at J, leaving 6 bases unmatched. CDR3 length equals 14 residues. Germline CDR1 MDHEN, CDR2 SYDVKM.

This chain links TRBV23-1 with TRBJ2-5; D might be TRBD1 (6 bases). TRBV23-1 is annotated as an ORF whose role is uncertain. The CDR3 consists of 15 residues. V lost 3 bases and J lost 2, with 13 bases in between. The CDR3 bases are TGCGCCAGCAGTCACAGGACAGCCTTACAAGAGACCCAGTACTTC. Translated: CASSHRTALQETQYF.

This clone came up once. The V call is TRBV7-2, the J call TRBJ1-1, with D perhaps TRBD1 (6 bases). This CDR3 is built from 15 residues. The germline V and J ends were trimmed by 5 bases and 5 bases, with 18 bases remaining between them. Germline CDR1 is SGHTA and CDR2 is FQGNSA. This CDR3 reads CASSLNTGLSTEAFF. CDR3 in DNA: TGTGCCAGCAGCCTCAACACAGGGTTGAGTACTGAAGCTTTCTTT.

The chain recombines TRBV7-6 with TRBJ2-7, with unresolved D. The CDR3 loop spans 14 amino acids. From germline, CDR1 is SGHVS and CDR2 FNYEAQ. V lost 0 bases and J 0 bases, leaving 6 bases between the germline ends. The CDR3 loop is CASSLAHSSYEQYF. CDR3 in DNA: TGTGCCAGCAGCTTAGCCCACAGCTCCTACGAGCAGTACTTC. Full variable domain (remainder filled in from reference TRBV7-6 and TRBJ2-7): GAGVSQSPRYKVTKRGQDVALRCDPISGHVSLYWYRQALGQGPEFLTYFNYEAQQDKSGLPNDRFSAERPEGSISTLTIQRTEQRDSAMYRCASSLAHSSYEQYFGPGTRLTVT.

The chain is built from TRBV2 and TRBJ1-5, with 7 bases identical to TRBD1. Germline V gives CDR1 SNHLY, CDR2 FYNNEI. The CDR3 runs to 16 residues. Trimming at V came to 5 bases and at J to 2 bases, leaving 9 bases not matched to a gene. Written as DNA, the CDR3 is TGTGCCAGCAGTCGCGGGACAGTCGGGGGCAATCAGCCCCAGCATTTT. Amino acid sequence: CASSRGTVGGNQPQHF.

The genes are TRBV5-1 and TRBJ2-7; 8 nucleotides match TRBD1. CDR1 is SGHRS and CDR2 is YFSETQ in the germline V gene. After removal of 0 bases from V and 2 bases from J, the junction contained 4 bases not matched to a gene. CDR3 length equals 15 residues. The CDR3 protein is CASSLGPGQAYEQYF. Here the CDR3 DNA reads TGCGCCAGCAGCTTGGGGCCGGGACAGGCCTACGAGCAGTACTTC.